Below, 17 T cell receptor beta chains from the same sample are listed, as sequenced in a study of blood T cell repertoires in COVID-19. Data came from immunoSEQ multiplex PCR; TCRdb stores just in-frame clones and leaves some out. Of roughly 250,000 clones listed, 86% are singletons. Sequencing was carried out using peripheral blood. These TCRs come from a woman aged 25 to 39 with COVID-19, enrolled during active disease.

CDR3 loop: CASSAGVGSYNEQFF. The DNA for the CDR3 is TGCGCCAGCAGTGCGGGGGTCGGTTCCTACAATGAGCAGTTCTTC. The chain is built from TRBV10-1 and TRBJ2-1, with D possibly matching TRBD2 (6 bases). CDR3 length equals 15 residues. Trimming cost V 4 bases and J 1 base, with 11 bases left between them. CDR1 WNHNN and CDR2 SYGVQD come from the germline V gene (reference sequence).

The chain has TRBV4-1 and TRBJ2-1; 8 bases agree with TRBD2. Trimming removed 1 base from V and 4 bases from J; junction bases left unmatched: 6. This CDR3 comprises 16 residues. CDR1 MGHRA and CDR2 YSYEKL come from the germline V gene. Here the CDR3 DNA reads TGCGCCAGCAGCCAAGGAGTAGCGGGGCTATACAATGAGCAGTTCTTC. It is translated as CASSQGVAGLYNEQFF.

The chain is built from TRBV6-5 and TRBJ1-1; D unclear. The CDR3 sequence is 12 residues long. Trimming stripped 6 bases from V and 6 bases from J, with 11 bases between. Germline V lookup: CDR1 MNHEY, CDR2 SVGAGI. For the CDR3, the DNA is TGTGCCAGCAGCCCGGGTGTGCCTGAAGCTTTCTTT. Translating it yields CASSPGVPEAFF.

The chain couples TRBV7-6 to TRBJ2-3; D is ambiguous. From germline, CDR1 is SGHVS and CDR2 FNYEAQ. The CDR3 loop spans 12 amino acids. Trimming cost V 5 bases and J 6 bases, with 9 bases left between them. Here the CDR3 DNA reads TGTGCCAGCAGCCCTCCTCGGGATACGCAGTATTTT. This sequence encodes CASSPPRDTQYF.

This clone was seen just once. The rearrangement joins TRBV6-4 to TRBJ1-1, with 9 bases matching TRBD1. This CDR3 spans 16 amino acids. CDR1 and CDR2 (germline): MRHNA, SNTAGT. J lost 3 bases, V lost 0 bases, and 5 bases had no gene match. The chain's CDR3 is CASSDSRQGVYTEAFF. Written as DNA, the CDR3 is TGTGCCAGCAGTGACTCGAGACAGGGGGTATACACTGAAGCTTTCTTT.

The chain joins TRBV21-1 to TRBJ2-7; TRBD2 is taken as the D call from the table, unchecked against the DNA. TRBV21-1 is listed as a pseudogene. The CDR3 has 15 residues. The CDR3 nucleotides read TGTGCCAGCAGCAAACCCTCCGGGGAACTCTACGAGCAGTACTTC. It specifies CASSKPSGELYEQYF.

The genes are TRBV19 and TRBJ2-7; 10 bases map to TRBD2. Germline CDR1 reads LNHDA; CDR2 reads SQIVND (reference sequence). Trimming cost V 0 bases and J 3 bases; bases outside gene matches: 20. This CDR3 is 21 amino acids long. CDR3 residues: CASSIDPRGASGGARYYEQYF. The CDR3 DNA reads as TGTGCCAGTAGTATAGATCCCCGTGGAGCTAGCGGGGGCGCCAGGTACTACGAGCAGTACTTC.

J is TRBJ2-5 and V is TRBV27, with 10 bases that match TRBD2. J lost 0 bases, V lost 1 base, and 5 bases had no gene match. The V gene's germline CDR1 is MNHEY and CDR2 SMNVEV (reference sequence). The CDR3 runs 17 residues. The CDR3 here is CASSLLAGGLYQETQYF. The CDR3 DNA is TGTGCCAGCAGTTTATTAGCGGGGGGACTTTACCAAGAGACCCAGTACTTC.

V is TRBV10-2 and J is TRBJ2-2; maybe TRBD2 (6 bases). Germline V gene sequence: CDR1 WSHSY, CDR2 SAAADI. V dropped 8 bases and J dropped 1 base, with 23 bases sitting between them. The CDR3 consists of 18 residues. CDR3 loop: CASVIWREGQLNTGELFF. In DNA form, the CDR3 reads TGCGCCAGCGTCATATGGAGGGAAGGACAATTGAACACCGGGGAGCTGTTTTTT.

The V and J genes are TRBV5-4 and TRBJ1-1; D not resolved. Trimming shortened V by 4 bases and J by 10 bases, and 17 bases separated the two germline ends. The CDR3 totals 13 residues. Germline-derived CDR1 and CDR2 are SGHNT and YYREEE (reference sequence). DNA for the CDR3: TGTGCCAGCAGCCCCTCCCCCAGTGTTGGAGCTTTCTTT. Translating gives CASSPSPSVGAFF.

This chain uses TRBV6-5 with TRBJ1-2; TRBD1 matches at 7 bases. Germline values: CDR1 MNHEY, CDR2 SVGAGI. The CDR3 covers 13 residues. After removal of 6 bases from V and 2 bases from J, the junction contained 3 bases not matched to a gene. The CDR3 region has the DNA TGTGCCAGCAGACACAGGGGCAACTATGGCTACACCTTC. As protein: CASRHRGNYGYTF.

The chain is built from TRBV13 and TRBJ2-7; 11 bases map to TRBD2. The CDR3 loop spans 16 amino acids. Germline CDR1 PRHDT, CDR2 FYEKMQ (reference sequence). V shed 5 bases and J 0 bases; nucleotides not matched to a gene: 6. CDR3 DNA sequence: TGTGCCAGCAGCCTAGCGGGGGGACTGATCTCCTACGAGCAGTACTTC. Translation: CASSLAGGLISYEQYF.

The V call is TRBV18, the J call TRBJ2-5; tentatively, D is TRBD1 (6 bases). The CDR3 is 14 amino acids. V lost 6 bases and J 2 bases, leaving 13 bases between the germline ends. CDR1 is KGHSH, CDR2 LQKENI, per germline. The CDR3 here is CASSPTGIQETQYF. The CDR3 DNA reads TGTGCCAGCTCGCCTACAGGGATACAAGAGACCCAGTACTTC.

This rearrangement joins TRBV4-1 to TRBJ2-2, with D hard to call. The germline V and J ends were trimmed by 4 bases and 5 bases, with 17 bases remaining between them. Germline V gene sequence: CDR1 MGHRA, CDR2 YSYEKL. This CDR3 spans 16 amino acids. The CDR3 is CASSLSGSHITGELFF. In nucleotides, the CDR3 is TGCGCCAGCAGCCTGTCCGGGTCCCACATAACCGGGGAGCTGTTTTTT.

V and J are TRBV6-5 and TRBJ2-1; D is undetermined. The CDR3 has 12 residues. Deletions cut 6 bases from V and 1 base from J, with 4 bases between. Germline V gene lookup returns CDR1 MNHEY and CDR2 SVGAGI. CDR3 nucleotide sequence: TGTGCCAGCAGCCCGTCCTACAATGAGCAGTTCTTC. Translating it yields CASSPSYNEQFF.

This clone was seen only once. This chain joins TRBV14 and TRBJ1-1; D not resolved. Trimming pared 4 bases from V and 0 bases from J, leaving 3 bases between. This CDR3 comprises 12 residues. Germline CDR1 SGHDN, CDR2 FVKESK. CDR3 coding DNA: TGTGCCAGCAGCCCCATGAACACTGAAGCTTTCTTT. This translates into CASSPMNTEAFF. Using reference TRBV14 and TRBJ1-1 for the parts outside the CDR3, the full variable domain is EAGVTQFPSHSVIEKGQTVTLRCDPISGHDNLYWYRRVMGKEIKFLLHFVKESKQDESGMPNNRFLAERTGGTYSTLKVQPAELEDSGVYFCASSPMNTEAFFGQGTRLTVV.

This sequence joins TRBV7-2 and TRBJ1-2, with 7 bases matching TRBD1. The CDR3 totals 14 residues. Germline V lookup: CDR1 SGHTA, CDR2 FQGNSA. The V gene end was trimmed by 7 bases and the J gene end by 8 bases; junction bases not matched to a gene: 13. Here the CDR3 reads CASNEGARGLGYTF. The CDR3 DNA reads TGTGCCAGCAACGAGGGGGCGAGGGGGTTAGGCTACACCTTC.